What follows is one T cell receptor beta chain and its context. The record originates from a study of blood T cell repertoires in COVID-19. Study overall: COVID-19 samples from acute and convalescent phases originated in the United States, Italy and Spain. From T cells, B-cell-depleted T cells, or PBMCs came the material, which was cDNA or gDNA.

From germline, CDR1 is SNHLY and CDR2 FYNNEI. Trimming took 4 bases from V and 2 from J; bases not matched to a gene: 3. The length of the CDR3 is 15 residues. In the original analysis: Estimates of nucleated cell counts were drawn from the amplification of reference gene primers. Measured with immunoSEQ multiplex PCR; TCRdb has only the in-frame clones, and not every one. V and J calls and clone size are copied from that table; D and trimming were computed from the DNA. The top ten clones hold around 5% of a sample with 130,000 to 150,000 clones, about four fifths of them seen once. This sequence originates from a human donor in a cohort sampled during active COVID-19. The chain links TRBV2 to TRBJ2-3, with 10 bases identical to TRBD2. Sequenced sample: peripheral blood. CDR3 nucleotide sequence: TGTGCCAGCAGTGTCCTAGCGGGGGTCACAGATACGCAGTATTTT. Its translation is CASSVLAGVTDTQYF. The complete variable domain, with remaining parts taken from reference TRBV2 and TRBJ2-3, reads EPEVTQTPSHQVTQMGQEVILRCVPISNHLYFYWYRQILGQKVEFLVSFYNNEISEKSEIFDDQFSVERPDGSNFTLKIRSTKLEDSAMYFCASSVLAGVTDTQYFGPGTRLTVL.